Each of the 20 T cell receptor beta chains below was sequenced from the same sample in a study of T-cell memory formation after mild COVID-19. Via MiXCR, TCRdb re-called the 5' RACE reads, giving one row per CDR3 protein. The sample shows approximately 300,000 distinct CDR3 sequences, 15% to 20% of them seen only once. What was sequenced was PBMCs or a T cell subset sorted from them (not recorded which). Receptors were obtained from a man aged 18 to 29 who had mild COVID-19 (a few samples of this study predate the infection). Cell type and time point are not known.

This clonotype was detected a few times. The chain employs TRBV21-1 and TRBJ2-3; the table calls TRBD2, which could not be checked here. TRBV21-1 is a pseudogene locus. The CDR3 runs 14 residues. This chain's CDR3 is CASSFHPPGDTQYF. The CDR3 DNA is TGTGCCAGCAGCTTTCACCCTCCGGGAGATACGCAGTATTTT.

This rearrangement joins TRBV20-1 to TRBJ1-2; 9 bases match TRBD1. CDR1 and CDR2 (germline): DFQATT, SNEGSKA (reference sequence). The CDR3 extends over 15 amino acids. The V gene end was trimmed by 4 bases and the J gene end by 5 bases; junction bases not matched to a gene: 11. CDR3 sequence (DNA): TGCAGTGCTATACACGGGACAGGGTCATCATATGGCTACACCTTC. Protein product: CSAIHGTGSSYGYTF.

This clonotype was observed at least ten times. The V and J genes are TRBV6-1 and TRBJ1-2, with 9 bases that match TRBD1. CDR3 length: 13 amino acids. Germline V gene data show CDR1 as MNHNS and CDR2 as SASEGT. The ends lost 2 bases at V and 11 bases at J; junction bases unmatched: 6. The CDR3 spells CASSEIQGASYTF. The CDR3, as DNA: TGTGCCAGCAGTGAAATACAGGGGGCGAGTTACACCTTC.

V gene TRBV9 combines with J gene TRBJ1-6; 7 positions agree with TRBD1. Germline lookup yields CDR1 SGDLS and CDR2 YYNGEE. CDR3 size: 15 residues. J was trimmed by 10 bases and V by 3 bases; bases with no gene match: 10. Written as DNA, the CDR3 is TGTGCCAGCAGCGAGACAGGGACCGGGGTGTCACCCCTCCACTTT. Its translation is CASSETGTGVSPLHF.

This clonotype was counted between two and nine times. The V call is TRBV12-3 or TRBV12-4, the J call TRBJ2-7, with D hard to call. This CDR3 contains 14 residues. Trimming removed 2 bases from V and 0 bases from J, with 8 bases in between. The CDR3 DNA reads as TGTGCCAGCAGTTTAAGCTATTCCTCCTACGAGCAGTACTTC. Its protein product is CASSLSYSSYEQYF.

The chain employs TRBV6-2 or TRBV6-3 and TRBJ1-1, with 8 bases matching TRBD1. The CDR3 totals 17 residues. The V and J ends lost 2 bases and 8 bases, in that order; junction bases with no gene match: 16. CDR1 MNHEY and CDR2 SVGEGT come from the germline V gene. Here the CDR3 reads CASSYNRRQGRALEAFF. CDR3 in DNA: TGTGCCAGCAGTTACAACCGGAGACAGGGGCGAGCTTTGGAAGCTTTCTTT.

The chain has TRBV10-3 and TRBJ1-2; D gene uncertain. CDR1 ENHRY and CDR2 SYGVKD come from the germline V gene. V was cut by 6 bases and J by 2 bases, with 10 bases left in between. The CDR3 spans 13 residues. The CDR3 here is CAIRATDNYGYTF. The CDR3 DNA reads as TGTGCCATCAGAGCGACTGACAACTATGGCTACACCTTC.

This clonotype was picked up many times. V usage is TRBV7-3 and J usage is TRBJ1-2; D perhaps matches TRBD1 (5 bases). V gave up 6 bases and J gave up 3 bases, with 11 bases separating them. The CDR3 has 13 amino acids. CDR1 SGHTA and CDR2 FQGTGA come from the germline V gene. CDR3 bases: TGTGCCAGCAGACGGGGCTTAGACTATGGCTACACCTTC. Translated: CASRRGLDYGYTF.

The V gene is TRBV5-1, the J gene TRBJ2-5; 10 nucleotides align to TRBD2. Germline-derived CDR1 and CDR2 are SGHRS and YFSETQ. J gave up 5 bases and V 4 bases, and 8 bases lay outside the gene matches. The CDR3 has 15 amino acids. CDR3 region: CASSITAGGKETQYF. As DNA, the CDR3 is TGCGCCAGCAGCATAACAGCGGGGGGGAAGGAGACCCAGTACTTC.

This clonotype has ten or more counts. The chain carries TRBV2 and TRBJ2-3; possibly TRBD1 for D (5 bases). Germline V gene data show CDR1 as SNHLY and CDR2 as FYNNEI. V was clipped by 7 bases and J by 3 bases, with 8 bases between them. The CDR3 is made up of 12 amino acids. CDR3 nucleotides: TGTGCCAGCAACCGACAGACAGATACGCAGTATTTT. Protein sequence: CASNRQTDTQYF.

This clonotype has just one count. The V and J genes are TRBV6-2 or TRBV6-3 and TRBJ1-2; D is possibly TRBD1 (5 bases). Trimming left V 7 bases short and J 3 bases short, with 18 bases between. Germline assignment: CDR1 MNHEY and CDR2 SVGEGT. The CDR3 totals 15 residues. CDR3 protein: CASNQWTGTDYGYTF. The CDR3 DNA is TGTGCCAGCAACCAATGGACCGGGACTGACTATGGCTACACCTTC.

This clonotype was counted at least ten times. CDR3 amino acids: CASSLDRSNQPQHF. CDR3 nucleotides: TGTGCCAGCAGCCTCGACAGGAGCAATCAGCCCCAGCATTTT. The chain uses TRBV12-3 or TRBV12-4 and TRBJ1-5; possible D gene TRBD1, 6 bases. CDR3 length: 14 amino acids. The V end was cut by 6 bases, the J end by 1 base, with 10 bases between.

The V call is TRBV15, the J call TRBJ1-1; D possibly corresponds to TRBD1 (5 bases). The CDR3 runs 13 residues. Between the trimmed V and J ends, which lost 0 bases and 11 bases, there was a span of 13 bases. Germline V gives CDR1 LNHNV, CDR2 YYDKDF (reference sequence). The CDR3 loop is CATSRDLAGEAFF. DNA of the CDR3: TGTGCCACCAGCAGAGATCTTGCGGGGGAGGCTTTCTTT. The full variable domain, rest sourced from reference TRBV15 and TRBJ1-1, is DAMVIQNPRYQVTQFGKPVTLSCSQTLNHNVMYWYQQKSSQAPKLLFHYYDKDFNNEADTPDNFQSRRPNTSFCFLDIRSPGLGDTAMYLCATSRDLAGEAFFGQGTRLTVV.

This chain connects TRBV7-2 to TRBJ2-3, with 8 bases that match TRBD1. The germline V gene encodes CDR1 SGHTA and CDR2 FQGNSA. V was clipped by 1 base and J by 5 bases; unmatched bases: 8. The CDR3 loop spans 16 amino acids. The CDR3 loop reads CASSLVSGGLRDTQYF. The CDR3 DNA sequence: TGTGCCAGCAGCTTAGTATCAGGGGGCCTAAGAGATACGCAGTATTTT.

The J gene is TRBJ1-2, the V gene TRBV4-3; no definite D call. Looked up from germline, CDR1 is LGHNA and CDR2 is YSLEER. This CDR3 comprises 13 residues. The V and J ends lost 0 bases and 8 bases respectively, with 10 bases between them. CDR3 nucleotides: TGCGCCAGCAGCCAAGATCGGGGTTTCGGCTACACCTTC. Translating gives CASSQDRGFGYTF.

J is TRBJ2-7 and V is TRBV23-1, with D perhaps TRBD1 (7 bases). TRBV23-1 is designated an ORF whose function remains uncertain. This CDR3 has 15 residues. Trimming removed 1 base at V and 0 bases at J, with 10 bases between. The CDR3 is CASSQLEGASYEQYF. The CDR3 DNA reads TGCGCCAGCAGTCAATTGGAGGGGGCCTCCTACGAGCAGTACTTC.

This clonotype was seen only a few times. This chain connects TRBV20-1 to TRBJ2-3; TRBD2 aligns across 10 bases. With V trimmed by 0 bases and J by 3 bases, 6 bases remained unmatched. From germline, CDR1 is DFQATT and CDR2 SNEGSKA (reference sequence). This CDR3 contains 16 residues. Here the CDR3 reads CSARESASGGTDTQYF. The CDR3 nucleotides are TGCAGTGCTAGAGAGTCCGCTAGCGGGGGAACAGATACGCAGTATTTT.

This clonotype was found many times. The chain links TRBV7-3 to TRBJ2-1; maybe TRBD2 (6 bases). Trimming pared 5 bases from V and 2 bases from J, leaving 13 bases between. CDR3 size: 15 residues. Germline CDR1 reads SGHTA; CDR2 reads FQGTGA. The DNA of the CDR3 is TGTGCCAGCAGCCACGAGCGGGTTCCCTACAATGAGCAGTTCTTC. This gives the protein CASSHERVPYNEQFF.

This clonotype has more than one count but fewer than ten. The V call is TRBV6-5, the J call TRBJ2-5; 8 nucleotides line up with TRBD2. J lost 4 bases, V lost 0 bases, and 10 bases had no gene match. CDR3 length: 17 amino acids. Germline CDR1 MNHEY, CDR2 SVGAGI. CDR3 nucleotides: TGTGCCAGCAGTTACTCTCTGGCGGGGGGTCGCCTAGAGACCCAGTACTTC. Translated, it gives CASSYSLAGGRLETQYF.

This chain joins TRBV6-1 and TRBJ2-5, with a weak D call TRBD2 (5 bases). The CDR3 loop spans 14 amino acids. V gave up 5 bases and J gave up 4 bases, with 14 bases separating them. Per germline, CDR1 MNHNS and CDR2 SASEGT. CDR3 loop: CASSRASSGETQYF. The CDR3 nucleotides are TGTGCCAGCAGTAGGGCCTCCAGCGGAGAGACCCAGTACTTC.